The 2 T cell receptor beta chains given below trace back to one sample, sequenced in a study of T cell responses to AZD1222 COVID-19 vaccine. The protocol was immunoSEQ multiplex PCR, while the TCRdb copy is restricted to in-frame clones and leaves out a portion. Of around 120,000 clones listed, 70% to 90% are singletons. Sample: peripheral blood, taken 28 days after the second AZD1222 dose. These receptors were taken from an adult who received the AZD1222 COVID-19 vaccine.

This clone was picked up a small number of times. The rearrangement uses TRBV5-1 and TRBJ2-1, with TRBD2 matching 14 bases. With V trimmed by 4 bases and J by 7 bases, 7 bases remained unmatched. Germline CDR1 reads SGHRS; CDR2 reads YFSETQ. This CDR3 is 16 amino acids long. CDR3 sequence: CASSRSGTSGSNEQFF. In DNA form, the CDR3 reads TGCGCCAGCAGCAGGAGCGGGACTAGCGGGAGTAATGAGCAGTTCTTC.

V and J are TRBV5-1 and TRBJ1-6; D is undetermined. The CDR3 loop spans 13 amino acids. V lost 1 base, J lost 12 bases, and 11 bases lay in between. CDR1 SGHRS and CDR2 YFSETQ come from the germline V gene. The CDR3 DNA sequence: TGCGCCAGCAGCTTGCCGGGAGAGGGACCCCTCCACTTT. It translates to CASSLPGEGPLHF.